A selection of T cell receptor beta chains follows, all from one sample in a study of early T cells in non-severe SARS-CoV-2 infection. TCRdb re-called the 5' RACE reads with MiXCR, one entry per CDR3 protein. The repertoire has 48,000 or so distinct CDR3 sequences, approximately 13% of them found once; the top ten carry roughly 10%. The sequencing input was whole blood. These receptors all stem from an adult who was a healthcare worker with PCR-confirmed SARS-CoV-2 infection or an uninfected control (not recorded which). Each CDR3 is given with its conserved first and last residue.

v_call	j_call	cdr3_aa
TRBV6-5	TRBJ2-6	CASSYLASSSGANVLTF
TRBV2	TRBJ1-1	CASTIRAGEAFF
TRBV5-1	TRBJ2-6	CASRHDRDRGLGANVLTF
TRBV3-1	TRBJ2-3	CASSPLAGSTDTQYF
TRBV9	TRBJ1-1	CASSVSVNTEAFF
TRBV9	TRBJ1-6	CASSPVGDSPLHF
TRBV19	TRBJ1-5	CASSIRENQPQHF
TRBV9	TRBJ2-2	CASSVASWQGSGELFF
TRBV20-1	TRBJ1-2	CSAVRTGTYYGYTF
TRBV7-6	TRBJ2-7	CASSLAHPTAGSSYEQYF
TRBV20-1	TRBJ2-5	CSALGFGTSGQETQYF
TRBV6-1	TRBJ1-1	CASTGRVTEAFF
TRBV20-1	TRBJ2-1	CSGEAREGGGTSSYNEQFF
TRBV30	TRBJ2-3	CAWSPGATTSTDTQYF
TRBV14	TRBJ2-1	CASSQTGGSSYNEQFF